This is a list of T cell receptor beta chains from one sample in a study of T cell repertoires in aging, cancer and after chemotherapy. TCRdb re-analysed the multiplex PCR reads in MiXCR, keeping a single row per CDR3 protein. Among some 4,200 distinct CDR3 sequences listed, less than 45% were seen once. The sequenced sample consisted of blood. The origin of the receptors is a human donor with a solid tumor. CDR3s include the opening cysteine and the closing phenylalanine or tryptophan. The D gene is left open where the match is weak. A clone size is listed for some rows: how often the clone was seen (once, few, many), or a class if it is expanded.

D	V	size	J	DNA	CDR3
NA	TRBV11-1	few	TRBJ2-7	TGTGCCAGCAGCTTAGCAACTTCCTACGAGCAGTACTTC	CASSLATSYEQYF
TRBD2	TRBV6-6	NA	TRBJ2-5	TGTGCCAGCAGTTACTCCTTGGGTAGCGGGGGGGCTGGTTTGTACTTC	CASSYSLGSGGAGLYF
NA	TRBV12-3/TRBV12-4	once	TRBJ2-1	TGTGCCAGCACAAAGAGGGCAGGGCTTCACAATGAGCAGTTCTTC	CASTKRAGLHNEQFF
NA	TRBV11-1	NA	TRBJ1-1	TGTGCCAGCAGCTTAGTTGGGGGGAAGACTGAAGCTTTCTTT	CASSLVGGKTEAFF
NA	TRBV29-1	NA	TRBJ2-3	TGCAGCGTTGAAGATGGAGACAAGCACCACCCTAGGGCAGATACGCAGTATTTT	CSVEDGDKHHPRADTQYF
TRBD2	TRBV7-2	few	TRBJ2-5	TGTGCCAGCAGCTTCCCGACTAGCGGGAGGGCCCCTGGCATGCGGGAGACCCAGTACTTC	CASSFPTSGRAPGMRETQYF
NA	TRBV11-2	NA	TRBJ2-1	TGTGCCAGCAGCTTAGATCCGGATACTGCCTACAATGAGCAGTTCTTC	CASSLDPDTAYNEQFF
TRBD1	TRBV5-6	few	TRBJ1-5	TGTGCCAGCAGCTTGGCTGGGACAGGGGTTCGCAATCAGCCCCAGCATTTT	CASSLAGTGVRNQPQHF
TRBD1	TRBV19	few	TRBJ2-3	TGTGCCAGTAGTGCGGACAGGGGGCAAGGGGATACGCAGTATTTT	CASSADRGQGDTQYF
NA	TRBV6-2/TRBV6-3	few	TRBJ1-2	TGTGCCAGCAGGCGAGCGGTGGGGAATTATGGCTACACCTTC	CASRRAVGNYGYTF
NA	TRBV6-5	few	TRBJ1-1	TGTGCCAGCATACGGGGGGCTCGGAACACTGAAGCTTTCTTT	CASIRGARNTEAFF
NA	TRBV7-3	NA	TRBJ2-3	TGTGCCAGCAGCTTCGGCAGGACCACAGATACGCAGTATTTT	CASSFGRTTDTQYF
NA	TRBV5-6	NA	TRBJ2-7	TGTGCCAGCAGCTTGGAACCCGGGACGGGAAACGAGCAGTACTTC	CASSLEPGTGNEQYF
NA	TRBV6-5	medium-sized	TRBJ2-7	TGTGCCACCGGGGGGCGCGGGTACGAGCAGTACTTC	CATGGRGYEQYF
TRBD1	TRBV27	once	TRBJ1-3	TGTGCCAGCAGTCTGACAGGGGGCTCTCCTACTGGAAACACCATATATTTT	CASSLTGGSPTGNTIYF
NA	TRBV19	NA	TRBJ2-7	TGTGCCAGTAGTATAAGCAGCGGGTCCTCCTACGAGCAGTACTTC	CASSISSGSSYEQYF
NA	TRBV30	NA	TRBJ2-3	TGTGCCTGGAGTGTGTTGGAACAGTATACGCAGTATTTT	CAWSVLEQYTQYF
TRBD1	TRBV6-5	few	TRBJ1-6	TGTGCCAGCAGTAACCCTGGACAGGGCTATAATTCACCCCTCCACTTT	CASSNPGQGYNSPLHF
TRBD2	TRBV7-9	NA	TRBJ2-3	TGTGCCAGCGTTAATTACCCCGGGACTAGCGGGACGAGGGGCACAGATACGCAGTATTTT	CASVNYPGTSGTRGTDTQYF
TRBD1	TRBV12-3/TRBV12-4	NA	TRBJ1-4	TGTGCCAGCAGACCACAGGGGGGAGGAGAAAAACTGTTTTTT	CASRPQGGGEKLFF
NA	TRBV20-1	NA	TRBJ1-1	TGCAGTGCTAGGGAGCCGAGAGGGAACACTGAAGCTTTCTTT	CSAREPRGNTEAFF
NA	TRBV11-2	NA	TRBJ2-7	TGTGCCAGCAGCCCAGGGCCTAACGGAACCTACGAGCAGTACTTC	CASSPGPNGTYEQYF
NA	TRBV20-1	NA	TRBJ2-1	TGCAGTGCTAGTGACGAAGGCGGGAACAATGAGCAGTTCTTC	CSASDEGGNNEQFF
NA	TRBV5-4	NA	TRBJ2-1	TGTGCCAGCAGCTTGGGTAGCGGCTACAATGAGCAGTTCTTC	CASSLGSGYNEQFF
NA	TRBV19	NA	TRBJ1-5	TGTGCCAGTAGTCAGGTCTATCAGCCCCAGCATTTT	CASSQVYQPQHF
TRBD2	TRBV20-1	NA	TRBJ2-7	TGCAGTGCTAGTTCGTTTCTAGCGGGAGAATACGAGCAGTACTTC	CSASSFLAGEYEQYF
NA	TRBV6-2/TRBV6-3	NA	TRBJ2-7	TGTGCCAGCAGCCTGACTAGTCCGGGGGAGCAGTACTTC	CASSLTSPGEQYF